The rows below give T cell receptor beta chains drawn from one sample of a study of naive and memory T cell subsets. TCRdb redid the calling of the UMI-ligation and nested PCR reads with MiXCR, one entry per CDR3 protein. This table has around 140,000 distinct CDR3 sequences, approximately 24% appearing once. The sequencing sample was made of naive CD4+ T cells from blood. These receptors were taken from a human donor in good health. CDR3s include the opening cysteine and the closing phenylalanine or tryptophan. A D gene is named only where the DNA matches it firmly. Rows may omit the clone size; those that give it use once, few, many or a size class.

d_gene	v_gene	j_gene	len	abundance	CDR3nt	CDR3aa
TRBD2	TRBV5-1	TRBJ2-2	14	-	TGCGCCAGCAGCTTTATTCGGGGGGACGGGGAGCTGTTTTTT	CASSFIRGDGELFF
-	TRBV6-5	TRBJ1-4	15	-	TGTGCCAGCAACATAAACAGTGCAACTAATGAAAAACTGTTTTTT	CASNINSATNEKLFF
-	TRBV27	TRBJ1-1	16	few	TGTGCCAGCAGTCCTCCTTGGACACGAAGGAGGGCTGAAGCTTTCTTT	CASSPPWTRRRAEAFF
-	TRBV7-2	TRBJ2-7	15	few	TGTGCCAGCAGCTTAGGACTCGCATTAGGCTACGAGCAGTACTTC	CASSLGLALGYEQYF
TRBD1	TRBV3-1	TRBJ2-1	15	few	TGTGCCAGCAGTCTGGACAGGGGGATTTACAATGAGCAGTTCTTC	CASSLDRGIYNEQFF
-	TRBV6-5	TRBJ2-1	18	few	TGTGCCAGCAGTTACTCGTTCGGGTTACCGAGCTCCTACAATGAGCAGTTCTTC	CASSYSFGLPSSYNEQFF
-	TRBV4-1	TRBJ2-1	16	few	TGCGCCAGCAGCCAAGACCCAGGGCTCTCCTACAATGAGCAGTTCTTC	CASSQDPGLSYNEQFF
-	TRBV6-4	TRBJ1-1	15	-	TGTGCCAGCAGTGTCGTCCCAGGCACAAGCACTGAAGCTTTCTTT	CASSVVPGTSTEAFF
-	TRBV20-1	TRBJ2-1	13	-	TGCAGTGCTAGGAGAGGGCCCAACAATGAGCAGTTCTTC	CSARRGPNNEQFF
-	TRBV28	TRBJ1-2	10	-	TGTGCCAGCGGACGGTATGGCTACACCTTC	CASGRYGYTF
-	TRBV28	TRBJ1-5	12	few	TGTGCCAGCAATGGGAGCAATCAGCCCCAGCATTTT	CASNGSNQPQHF
-	TRBV18	TRBJ2-7	17	-	TGTGCCAGCTCACCTAATCCCCGCGGGCTAGCTTGGAACGAGCAGTACTTC	CASSPNPRGLAWNEQYF
-	TRBV20-1	TRBJ2-7	13	few	TGCAGTGCTAGGCCGGGACATAACTACGAGCAGTACTTC	CSARPGHNYEQYF
TRBD2	TRBV7-2	TRBJ2-7	14	-	TGTGCCAGCAGACGGACTAGCAGCGTCTACGAGCAGTACTTC	CASRRTSSVYEQYF
-	TRBV18	TRBJ2-3	16	many	TGTGCCAGCTCACCACCGGAGGGGACCCGCACAGATACGCAGTATTTT	CASSPPEGTRTDTQYF
TRBD1	TRBV4-1	TRBJ2-7	15	few	TGCGCCAGCAGCCAGTTACAGGGGTTCTACTACGAGCAGTACTTC	CASSQLQGFYYEQYF
TRBD1	TRBV12-3/TRBV12-4	TRBJ1-4	14	few	TGTGCCAGCAGTTTAGGACAGGGGAAGGGAAAACTGTTTTTT	CASSLGQGKGKLFF
TRBD1	TRBV6-2/TRBV6-3	TRBJ1-2	14	-	TGTGCCAGCAGCTTGGGACAGGGGAACCATGGCTACACCTTC	CASSLGQGNHGYTF
TRBD1	TRBV6-1	TRBJ2-7	15	-	TGTGCCAGCAGTGGAGCCGGGACAGGGGACTACGAGCAGTACTTC	CASSGAGTGDYEQYF
-	TRBV27	TRBJ2-6	15	few	TGTGCCAGCAGGCCCCGACCTCCTGGGGCCAACGTCCTGACTTTC	CASRPRPPGANVLTF
-	TRBV5-1	TRBJ2-3	14	few	TGCGCCAGCAGCTTGGGCTCTTATCCAGATACGCAGTATTTT	CASSLGSYPDTQYF
TRBD1	TRBV25-1	TRBJ1-4	15	-	TGTGCCAGCAGTGAATCCCAGGGGGATAATGAAAAACTGTTTTTT	CASSESQGDNEKLFF
TRBD1	TRBV6-5	TRBJ1-4	16	few	TGTGCCAGCAGCCCGGGACAGGGGACAACTAATGAAAAACTGTTTTTT	CASSPGQGTTNEKLFF
-	TRBV28	TRBJ1-1	15	-	TGTGCCAGCAGTTTGGAGGGGTTAAGCAACACTGAAGCTTTCTTT	CASSLEGLSNTEAFF
TRBD1	TRBV28	TRBJ1-1	15	-	TGTGCCAGCAGTTTAGTAGACAGGGTGAGCACTGAAGCTTTCTTT	CASSLVDRVSTEAFF
-	TRBV6-1	TRBJ2-3	13	few	TGTGCCTTGGTAGCGGAGCCAAGGGATACGCAGTATTTT	CALVAEPRDTQYF
TRBD1	TRBV6-5	TRBJ1-2	14	few	TGTGCCAGCAGTTACACACAGGGGTTGGGGGGCTACACCTTC	CASSYTQGLGGYTF
-	TRBV28	TRBJ2-1	15	many	TGTGCCAGCAGCCCCAGCCTGGCTGCCTACAATGAGCAGTTCTTC	CASSPSLAAYNEQFF
-	TRBV5-6	TRBJ2-5	17	-	TGTGCCAGCAGCTTGGGGGGGTCCAGGGGACTCCAAGAGACCCAGTACTTC	CASSLGGSRGLQETQYF
-	TRBV28	TRBJ1-2	14	-	TGTGCCAGCATCCGAGCCGACGGGTACTATGGCTACACCTTC	CASIRADGYYGYTF
TRBD1	TRBV9	TRBJ2-2	14	few	TGTGCCAGCAGCGTCGACAGGGGAAACAGGGAGCTGTTTTTT	CASSVDRGNRELFF
-	TRBV12-3/TRBV12-4	TRBJ1-6	16	-	TGTGCCAGCAGTTTATCAGGGGTGATGATGAATTCACCCCTCCACTTT	CASSLSGVMMNSPLHF
-	TRBV2	TRBJ2-2	13	-	TGTGCCAGCACACTGGGAAACACCGGGGAGCTGTTTTTT	CASTLGNTGELFF
-	TRBV20-1	TRBJ2-1	14	many	TGCAGTGCTAGAGTATCCAGCGGATACAATGAGCAGTTCTTC	CSARVSSGYNEQFF
TRBD1	TRBV11-2	TRBJ2-1	12	-	TGTGCCAGCAGCATAACCGGGACAGGGCAGTTCTTC	CASSITGTGQFF
TRBD1	TRBV4-1	TRBJ1-1	14	many	TGCGCCAGCAGCCAAGATGACAGGGTGACTGAAGCTTTCTTT	CASSQDDRVTEAFF
-	TRBV6-5	TRBJ1-3	16	many	TGTGCCAGCAGTTACAGGATGGCAGGCTCTGGAAACACCATATATTTT	CASSYRMAGSGNTIYF
TRBD2	TRBV28	TRBJ2-2	16	-	TGTGCCAGCAGTCCACCGGGACTAGCGGGAGCTGGGGAGCTGTTTTTT	CASSPPGLAGAGELFF
-	TRBV29-1	TRBJ2-7	14	few	TGCAGCGCATACACTCAGGGACGGAACTACGAGCAGTACTTC	CSAYTQGRNYEQYF
-	TRBV29-1	TRBJ2-2	14	-	TGCAGCGTGGGGGCCAGATCGAACACCGGGGAGCTGTTTTTT	CSVGARSNTGELFF
-	TRBV20-1	TRBJ2-7	12	many	TGCAGTGCTATGGAGGGCCCCTACGAGCAGTACTTC	CSAMEGPYEQYF
TRBD2	TRBV18	TRBJ2-1	16	many	TGTGCCAGCTCACCGCTACTAGCGGGGGGCTCCGCTGAGCAGTTCTTC	CASSPLLAGGSAEQFF
TRBD2	TRBV6-5	TRBJ2-1	19	-	TGTGCCAGCAGTTACGGGACTAGCGGGAGAAAAGGGGGCTACAATGAGCAGTTCTTC	CASSYGTSGRKGGYNEQFF
TRBD2	TRBV20-1	TRBJ2-1	13	-	TGCAGTGCTAGAGTAGCGGGAAACAATGAGCAGTTCTTC	CSARVAGNNEQFF
TRBD2	TRBV27	TRBJ2-1	17	-	TGTGCCAGCAGTTTATTAGTGGGTCTAGCGGGAGTTAGTGAGCAGTTCTTC	CASSLLVGLAGVSEQFF
TRBD2	TRBV7-2	TRBJ2-1	15	-	TGTGCCAGCAGCTCAGCGGGGCGCTCCTACAATGAGCAGTTCTTC	CASSSAGRSYNEQFF
-	TRBV20-1	TRBJ1-2	12	-	TGCAGTGCTACCCAGGCGAACTATGGCTACACCTTC	CSATQANYGYTF
-	TRBV19	TRBJ2-5	13	-	TGTGCCAGTAGTAGACAGCCTCGGGAGACCCAGTACTTC	CASSRQPRETQYF
-	TRBV28	TRBJ2-1	13	-	TGTGCCAGCACCACGGTGGGGAGGAGGGAGCAGTTCTTC	CASTTVGRREQFF
TRBD2	TRBV7-9	TRBJ2-1	16	many	TGTGCCAGCAGCCCGCTAGCGGGACCCTTTTACAATGAGCAGTTCTTC	CASSPLAGPFYNEQFF
-	TRBV6-1	TRBJ2-3	12	many	TGTGCCAGCAGTGACTCCACAGATACGCAGTATTTT	CASSDSTDTQYF
-	TRBV29-1	TRBJ1-5	15	few	TGCAGCGTTGTATCGGGATTCGGTAGCAATCAGCCCCAGCATTTT	CSVVSGFGSNQPQHF
-	TRBV28	TRBJ2-7	12	-	TGTGCCAGCAGTTTATTGGAAAACGAGCAGTACTTC	CASSLLENEQYF
-	TRBV12-3/TRBV12-4	TRBJ2-2	13	-	TGTGCCAGCAGTTTAAAGGGGTACGGGGAGCTGTTTTTT	CASSLKGYGELFF
TRBD2	TRBV7-2	TRBJ2-1	16	few	TGTGCCAGCAGCCCCGTCCTAGCGGGAGGGTTGCATGAGCAGTTCTTC	CASSPVLAGGLHEQFF